The sequence of this T cell receptor beta chain was determined in a study of blood T cells in healthy people across ages. General study results and limits: Both naive CD4+ cell counts and diversity were greater in long-lived donors than in aged donors. Per million T cells, TCR beta diversity dropped about linearly as age rose.

Isolated PBMCs totaled at least 7 million in each sample. A second PCR, run for about 7 to 11 cycles, used a sample-barcoded 5' primer plus a J-beta primer mix. A tag from a template-switch adaptor with 12 random nucleotides marked each cDNA molecule. Each CDR3 protein is one row after TCRdb ran MiXCR on the 5' RACE reads. The sample has under 2,000,000 distinct CDR3 sequences; around 48% are singletons. This clonotype was seen a handful of times. Its target is unknown. The sequencing input was blood. The origin of this receptor is a woman in her thirties or forties in good health.

CDR3 in DNA: TGTGCCAGCAGCACCTCGGGGCTAGCGGAATACAATGAGCAGTTCTTC. This encodes CASSTSGLAEYNEQFF. This sequence joins TRBV11-2 and TRBJ2-1, with TRBD2 matching over 7 bases. Germline lookup yields CDR1 SGHAT and CDR2 FQNNGV. After removal of 5 bases from V and 4 bases from J, the junction contained 11 bases not matched to a gene. The CDR3 contains 16 residues.